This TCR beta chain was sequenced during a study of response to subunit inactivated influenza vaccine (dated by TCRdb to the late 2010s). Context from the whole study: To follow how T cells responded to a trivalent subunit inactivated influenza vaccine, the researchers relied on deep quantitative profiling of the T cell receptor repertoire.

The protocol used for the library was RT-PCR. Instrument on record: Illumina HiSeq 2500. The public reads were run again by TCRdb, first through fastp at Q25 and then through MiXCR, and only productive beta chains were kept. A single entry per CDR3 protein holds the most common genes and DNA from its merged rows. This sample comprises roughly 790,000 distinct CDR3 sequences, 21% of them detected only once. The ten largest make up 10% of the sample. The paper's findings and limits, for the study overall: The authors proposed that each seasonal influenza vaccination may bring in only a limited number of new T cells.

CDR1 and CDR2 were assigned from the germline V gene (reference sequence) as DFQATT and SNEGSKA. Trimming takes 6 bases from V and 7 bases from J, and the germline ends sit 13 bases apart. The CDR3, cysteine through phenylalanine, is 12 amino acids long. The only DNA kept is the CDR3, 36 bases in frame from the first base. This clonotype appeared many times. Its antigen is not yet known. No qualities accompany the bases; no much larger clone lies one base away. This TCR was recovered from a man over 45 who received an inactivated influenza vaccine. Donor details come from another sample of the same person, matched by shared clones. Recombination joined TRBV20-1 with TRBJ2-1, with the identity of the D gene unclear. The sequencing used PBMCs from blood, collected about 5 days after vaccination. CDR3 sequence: CSAARYPNEQFF. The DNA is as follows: TGCAGTGCAGCCCGGTATCCGAATGAGCAGTTCTTC.